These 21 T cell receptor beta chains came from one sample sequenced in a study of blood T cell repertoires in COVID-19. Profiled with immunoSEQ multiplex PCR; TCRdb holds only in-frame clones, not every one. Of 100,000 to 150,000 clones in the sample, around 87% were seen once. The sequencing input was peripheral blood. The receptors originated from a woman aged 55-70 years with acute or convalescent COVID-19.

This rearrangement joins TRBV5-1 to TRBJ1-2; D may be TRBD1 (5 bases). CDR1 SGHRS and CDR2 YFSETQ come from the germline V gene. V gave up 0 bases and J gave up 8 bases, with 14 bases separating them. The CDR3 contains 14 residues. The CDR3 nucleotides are TGCGCCAGCAGCTTGGCGGCTACAGGAGGGGGCTACACCTTC. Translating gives CASSLAATGGGYTF.

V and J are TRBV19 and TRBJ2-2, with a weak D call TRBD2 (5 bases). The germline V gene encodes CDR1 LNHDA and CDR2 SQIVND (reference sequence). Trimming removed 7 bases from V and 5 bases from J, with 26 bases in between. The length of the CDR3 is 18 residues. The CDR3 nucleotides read TGTGCCAGTATGCTGGCGGGCAGCTCTGTTGCGAGGACCGGGGAGCTGTTTTTT. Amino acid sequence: CASMLAGSSVARTGELFF.

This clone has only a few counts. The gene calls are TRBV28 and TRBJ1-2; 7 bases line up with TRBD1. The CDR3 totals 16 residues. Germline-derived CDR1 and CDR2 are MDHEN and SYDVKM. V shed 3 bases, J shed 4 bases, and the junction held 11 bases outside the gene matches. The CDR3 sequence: CASSFNPYTGAYGYTF. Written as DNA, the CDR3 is TGTGCCAGCAGTTTTAACCCTTATACAGGGGCCTATGGCTACACCTTC.

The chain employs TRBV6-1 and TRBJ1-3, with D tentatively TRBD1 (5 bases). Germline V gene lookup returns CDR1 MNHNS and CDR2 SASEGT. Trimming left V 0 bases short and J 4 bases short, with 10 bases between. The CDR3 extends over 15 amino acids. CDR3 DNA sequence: TGTGCCAGCAGTGAAGCGCCCAGGGTCGGAAACACCATATATTTT. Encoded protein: CASSEAPRVGNTIYF.

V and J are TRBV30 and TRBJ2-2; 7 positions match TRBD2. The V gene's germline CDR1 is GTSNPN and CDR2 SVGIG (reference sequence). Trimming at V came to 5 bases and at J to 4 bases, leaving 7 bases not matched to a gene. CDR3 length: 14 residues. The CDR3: CAWDAGETTGELFF. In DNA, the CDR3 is TGTGCCTGGGATGCGGGAGAGACCACCGGGGAGCTGTTTTTT.

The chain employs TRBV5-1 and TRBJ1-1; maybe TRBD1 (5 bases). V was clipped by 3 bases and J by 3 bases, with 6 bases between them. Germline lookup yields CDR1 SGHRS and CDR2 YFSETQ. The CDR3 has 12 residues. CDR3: CASSWGDTEAFF. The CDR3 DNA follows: TGCGCCAGCAGCTGGGGGGACACTGAAGCTTTCTTT.

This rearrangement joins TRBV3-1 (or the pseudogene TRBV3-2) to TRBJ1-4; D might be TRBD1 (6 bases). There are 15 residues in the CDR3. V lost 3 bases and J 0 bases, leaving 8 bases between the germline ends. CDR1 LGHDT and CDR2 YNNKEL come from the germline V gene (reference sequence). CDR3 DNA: TGTGCCAGCAGCCACCACAGGGCAACTAATGAAAAACTGTTTTTT. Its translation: CASSHHRATNEKLFF.

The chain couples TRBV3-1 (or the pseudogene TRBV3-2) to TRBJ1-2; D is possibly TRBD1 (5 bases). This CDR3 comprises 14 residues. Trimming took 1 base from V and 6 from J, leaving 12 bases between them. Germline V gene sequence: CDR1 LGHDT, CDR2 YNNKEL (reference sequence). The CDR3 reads CASSQGPGGDGYTF. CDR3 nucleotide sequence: TGTGCCAGCAGCCAAGGTCCCGGGGGGGATGGCTACACCTTC.

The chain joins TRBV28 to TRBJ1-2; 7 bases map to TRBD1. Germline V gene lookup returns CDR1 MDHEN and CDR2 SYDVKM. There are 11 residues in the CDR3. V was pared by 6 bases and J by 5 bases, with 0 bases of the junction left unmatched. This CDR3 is CASRGQYGYTF. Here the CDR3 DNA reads TGTGCCAGCAGGGGACAGTATGGCTACACCTTC.

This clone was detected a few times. The CDR3 DNA follows: TGTGCCAGTAGTGTTAGCACCGGGTTTAATGAAAAACTGTTTTTT. Translating it yields CASSVSTGFNEKLFF. The chain couples TRBV19 to TRBJ1-4, with unresolved D. The ends were cut back, 5 bases at V and 4 bases at J, with 14 bases in the middle. This CDR3 is 15 amino acids long. Germline CDR1 reads LNHDA; CDR2 reads SQIVND (reference sequence).

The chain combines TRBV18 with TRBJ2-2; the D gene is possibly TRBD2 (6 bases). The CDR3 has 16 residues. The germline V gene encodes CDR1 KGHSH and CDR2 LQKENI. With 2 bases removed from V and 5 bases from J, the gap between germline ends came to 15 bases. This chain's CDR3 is CASSPIVGTSTGELFF. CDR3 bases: TGTGCCAGCTCACCAATAGTGGGGACTTCGACCGGGGAGCTGTTTTTT.

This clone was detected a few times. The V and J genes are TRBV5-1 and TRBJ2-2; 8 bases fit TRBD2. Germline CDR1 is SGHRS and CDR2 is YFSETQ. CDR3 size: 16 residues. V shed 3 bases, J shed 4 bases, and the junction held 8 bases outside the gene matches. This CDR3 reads CASSWQAGGTTGELFF. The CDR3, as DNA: TGCGCCAGCAGCTGGCAGGCGGGAGGAACCACCGGGGAGCTGTTTTTT.

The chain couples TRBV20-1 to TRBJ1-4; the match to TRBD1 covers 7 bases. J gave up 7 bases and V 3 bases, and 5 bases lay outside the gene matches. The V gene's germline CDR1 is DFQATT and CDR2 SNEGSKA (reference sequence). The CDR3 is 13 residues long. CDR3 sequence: CSASGRGIEKLFF. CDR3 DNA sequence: TGCAGTGCTAGTGGCAGGGGGATTGAAAAACTGTTTTTT.

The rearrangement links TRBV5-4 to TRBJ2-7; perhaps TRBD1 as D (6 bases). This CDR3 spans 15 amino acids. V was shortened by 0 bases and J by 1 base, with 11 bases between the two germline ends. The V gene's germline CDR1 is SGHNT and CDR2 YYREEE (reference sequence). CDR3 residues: CASSLAGTLSYEQYF. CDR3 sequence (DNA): TGTGCCAGCAGCTTGGCGGGGACACTTTCCTACGAGCAGTACTTC.

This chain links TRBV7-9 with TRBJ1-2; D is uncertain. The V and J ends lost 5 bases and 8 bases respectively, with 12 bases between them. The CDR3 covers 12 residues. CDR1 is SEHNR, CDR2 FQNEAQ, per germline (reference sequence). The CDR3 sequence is CASSPNQRGYTF. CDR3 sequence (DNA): TGTGCCAGCAGCCCCAATCAACGGGGCTACACCTTC.

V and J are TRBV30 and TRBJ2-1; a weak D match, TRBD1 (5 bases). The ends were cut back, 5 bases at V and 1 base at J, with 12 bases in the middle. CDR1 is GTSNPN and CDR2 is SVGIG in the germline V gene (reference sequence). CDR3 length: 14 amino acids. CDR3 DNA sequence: TGTGCCTGGGGGGCGGCGTATTCCTACAATGAGCAGTTCTTC. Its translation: CAWGAAYSYNEQFF. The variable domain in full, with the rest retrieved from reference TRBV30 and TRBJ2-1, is SQTIHQWPATLVQPVGSPLSLECTVEGTSNPNLYWYRQAAGRGLQLLFYSVGIGQISSEVPQNLSASRPQDRQFILSSKKLLLSDSGFYLCAWGAAYSYNEQFFGPGTRLTVL.

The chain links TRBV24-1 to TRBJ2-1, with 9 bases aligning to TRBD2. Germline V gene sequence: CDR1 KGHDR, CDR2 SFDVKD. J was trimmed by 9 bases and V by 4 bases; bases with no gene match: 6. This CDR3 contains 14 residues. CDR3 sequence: CATSESGTSPEQFF. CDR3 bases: TGTGCCACCAGTGAATCCGGGACTAGCCCTGAGCAGTTCTTC.

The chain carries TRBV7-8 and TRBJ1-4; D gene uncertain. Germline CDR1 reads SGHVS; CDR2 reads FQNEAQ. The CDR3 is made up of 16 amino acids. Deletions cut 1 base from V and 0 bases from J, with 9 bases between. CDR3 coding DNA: TGTGCCAGCAGCTTAGGTGAAGGAGCAACTAATGAAAAACTGTTTTTT. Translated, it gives CASSLGEGATNEKLFF.

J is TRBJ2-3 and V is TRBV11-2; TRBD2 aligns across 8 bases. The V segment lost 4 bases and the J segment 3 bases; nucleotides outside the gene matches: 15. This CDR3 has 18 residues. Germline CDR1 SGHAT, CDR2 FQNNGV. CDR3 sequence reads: CASSSFGRSGSGTDTQYF. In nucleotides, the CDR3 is TGTGCCAGCAGCTCGTTTGGGCGGAGCGGGAGCGGGACAGATACGCAGTATTTT.

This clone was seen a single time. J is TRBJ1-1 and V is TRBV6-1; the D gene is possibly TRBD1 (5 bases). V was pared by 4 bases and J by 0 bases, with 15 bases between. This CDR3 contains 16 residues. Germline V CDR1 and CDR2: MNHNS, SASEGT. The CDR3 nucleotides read TGTGCCAGCAGTGGAAGGCAGGGTAAGATGAACACTGAAGCTTTCTTT. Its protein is CASSGRQGKMNTEAFF.

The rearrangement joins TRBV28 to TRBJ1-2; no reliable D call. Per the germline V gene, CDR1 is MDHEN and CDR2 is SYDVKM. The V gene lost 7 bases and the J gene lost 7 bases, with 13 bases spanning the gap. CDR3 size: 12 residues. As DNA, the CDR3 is TGTGCCAGCAACACTGGGGAGGTTGGCTACACCTTC. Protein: CASNTGEVGYTF.